The sequence of this TCR beta chain was determined in a study of beta chain features in type 1 diabetes. At the level of the study: Cell yields, gender and age were similar in healthy donors and patients.

Turning to this clone: Its antigen is still unknown.

V lost 4 bases and J lost 11, with 12 bases in between. Germline CDR1 reads LNHDA; CDR2 reads SQIVND (reference sequence). This CDR3 has 13 amino acids. The study's findings and limits: Fewer junction insertions and more nucleotide deletions appeared in type 1 diabetes patients. TCRB CDR3s from Type 1 diabetes patients were moderately but significantly shorter in all four CD4+ subsets. A PCR bias possibly favoring shorter templates would apply equally to patients and controls.

Reverse transcription of all isolated RNA meant that expressed TCRB transcripts were sequenced. Here immunoSEQ multiplex PCR was the method, and the copy in TCRdb shows in-frame clones only, minus some. The sample includes 310,000 or so clones, roughly 9% of them seen just once. The chain has TRBV19 and TRBJ1-6; D is possibly TRBD1 (5 bases). Material: central memory CD4+ T cells from blood. The sequence was obtained from a man aged 25-45 years with type 1 diabetes. This CDR3 reads CASSTLSGAPLHF. The DNA for the CDR3 is TGTGCCAGTAGTACCCTTTCGGGGGCACCCCTCCACTTT.